Presented here are 12 T cell receptor beta chains from one specimen sequenced in a study of blood T cells in healthy people across ages. A second PCR, run for about 6 to 12 cycles, used a sample-barcoded 5' primer plus a J-beta primer mix. MiXCR, run by TCRdb on the 5' RACE reads, gives a single entry per CDR3 protein. The table includes more than 800,000 distinct CDR3 sequences, more than 25% detected once. What was sequenced was blood. These TCRs come from a woman aged 80 or over in good health.

The V call is TRBV20-1, the J call TRBJ1-2, with D unresolved. This CDR3 region has 12 residues. Trimming shortened V by 4 bases and J by 8 bases, and 14 bases separated the two germline ends. Germline V gene lookup returns CDR1 DFQATT and CDR2 SNEGSKA (reference sequence). CDR3 sequence reads: CSANGWERGYTF. The CDR3 DNA reads as TGCAGTGCTAACGGGTGGGAAAGAGGCTACACCTTC.

The V gene is TRBV7-3, the J gene TRBJ2-5, with 8 bases fitting TRBD1. The germline gives CDR1 SGHTA, CDR2 FQGTGA. V lost 2 bases to trimming and J lost 11 bases; unmatched junction nucleotides: 10. The CDR3 covers 14 residues. CDR3 residues: CASSLAGQVGEQYF. CDR3 nucleotides: TGTGCCAGCAGCTTAGCGGGACAGGTCGGGGAGCAGTACTTC.

A remark on this clonotype: A much more abundant neighbour one base away suggests this may be a read error. The rearrangement links TRBV6-5 to TRBJ1-5; D is unclear. The CDR3 runs to 15 residues. In germline, CDR1 is MNHEY, CDR2 SVGAGI. The chain's CDR3 is CACSYSMSSNQPQHF. The DNA for the CDR3 is TGTGCCTGCAGTTACTCTATGAGTAGCAATCAGCCCCAGCATTTT.

To note about this clonotype: Being one base from a much bigger clone, this may be a read error. V gene TRBV20-1 combines with J gene TRBJ2-6; TRBD1 is a possible D gene (5 bases). Germline values: CDR1 DFQATT, CDR2 SNEGSKA (reference sequence). CDR3 length equals 15 residues. The CDR3 DNA reads TGCAGTGCTAGAGATTCGCAACCTGGGGCCAACGTCCGGACTTTC. Its translation is CSARDSQPGANVRTF.

On this clonotype itself: Since a much larger clone is just one base distant, this may be a read error. This chain connects TRBV3-1 to TRBJ2-1; no firm D call. Germline assignment: CDR1 LGHDT and CDR2 YNNKEL (reference sequence). With 0 bases removed from V and 6 bases from J, the gap between germline ends came to 15 bases. The CDR3 spans 16 residues. In nucleotides, the CDR3 is TGTGCCAGCAGCCAAGATCGAGAGGTTCGGAGCAATGAGCAGTTCTTC. It encodes CASSQDREVRSNEQFF.

The rearrangement uses TRBV3-1 and TRBJ2-1; no clear D. The CDR3 runs 14 residues. Germline V gene sequence: CDR1 LGHDT, CDR2 YNNKEL (reference sequence). V was clipped by 6 bases and J by 4 bases, with 13 bases between them. Here the CDR3 DNA reads TGTGCCAGCAGACCCGATAGCCTATACAATGAGCAGTTCTTC. Encoded protein: CASRPDSLYNEQFF.

V gene TRBV5-6 combines with J gene TRBJ1-1; D is possibly TRBD1 (6 bases). Trimming cost V 4 bases and J 1 base, with 14 bases left between them. Germline lookup yields CDR1 SGHDT and CDR2 YYEEEE. This CDR3 is built from 15 residues. This chain's CDR3 is CASSATGFGNTEAFF. The CDR3 DNA reads as TGTGCCAGCAGCGCTACAGGGTTTGGGAACACTGAAGCTTTCTTT.

This clonotype was found a few times. A read error is possible here, since a much larger clone lies one base away. The J gene is TRBJ1-2, the V gene TRBV20-1, with D uncertain. V shed 1 base and J shed 4 bases, with 16 bases lying between them. Looked up from germline, CDR1 is DFQATT and CDR2 is SNEGSKA (reference sequence). The CDR3 loop spans 15 amino acids. The CDR3 reads CSARAGRGDCYGYTF. The CDR3 coding sequence is TGCAGTGCTAGAGCCGGCCGCGGGGATTGCTATGGCTACACCTTC.

In this sample, this clonotype turned up a few times. Written as DNA, the CDR3 is TGTGCCAGCTCACCCTCGGGGAGCTACAATGAGCAGTACTTC. Its protein is CASSPSGSYNEQYF. The chain links TRBV18 to TRBJ2-7; D may be TRBD2 (5 bases). CDR3 length equals 14 residues. Germline V CDR1 and CDR2: KGHSH, LQKENI. The V end was cut by 3 bases, the J end by 7 bases, with 16 bases between.

Turning to this clonotype: This sequence may be a read error, since a much larger clone differs from it by one base. This rearrangement joins TRBV3-1 to TRBJ2-7; D ambiguous. CDR3 length: 11 residues. CDR1 and CDR2 from the germline V gene are LGHDT and YNNKEL (reference sequence). Here the CDR3 reads CAISQGSSEYF. The CDR3 DNA reads TGTGCCATCAGCCAAGGTTCCTCGGAGTACTTC.

The CDR3 region is CSVEERAGTYNEQFF. CDR3 DNA: TGCAGCGTTGAAGAAAGGGCAGGGACCTACAATGAGCAGTTCTTC. The chain carries TRBV29-1 and TRBJ2-1; a possible D gene is TRBD1 (5 bases). The CDR3 is 15 amino acids. Germline loops: CDR1 SQVTM, CDR2 ANQGSEA. V was trimmed by 0 bases and J by 2 bases, leaving 11 bases between them.

The chain employs TRBV7-6 and TRBJ1-2, with a tentative D call TRBD1 (6 bases). Trimming removed 5 bases from V and 8 bases from J, with 12 bases in between. The CDR3 extends over 12 amino acids. Germline V gene sequence: CDR1 SGHVS, CDR2 FNYEAQ. CDR3 residues: CASSTAGTGYTF. The CDR3 nucleotides read TGTGCCAGCAGCACCGCAGGGACAGGCTACACCTTC.